Below, 9 T cell receptor beta chains from the same sample are listed, as sequenced in a study of blood T cell repertoires in COVID-19. Method: immunoSEQ multiplex PCR; TCRdb's copy keeps in-frame clones and lacks some. The sample records about 87,000 clones, 75% to 90% being singletons. The sequenced sample was peripheral blood. These receptors were taken from a woman aged 80 or over with active or convalescent COVID-19.

CDR3 DNA: TGTGCCACCAGTCGATCTAGCGGGAATTTCAACGGGGAGCTGTTTTTT. Amino acid sequence: CATSRSSGNFNGELFF. The chain employs TRBV24-1 and TRBJ2-2; 9 nucleotides align to TRBD2. The CDR3 extends over 16 amino acids. Germline trimming cut 6 bases from V and 7 bases from J; bases unmatched to any gene: 11. Looked up from germline, CDR1 is KGHDR and CDR2 is SFDVKD.

This clone was observed a few times. The chain combines TRBV4-3 with TRBJ1-4; D unresolved. The length of the CDR3 is 15 residues. V dropped 1 base and J dropped 0 bases, with 6 bases sitting between them. CDR1 and CDR2 from the germline V gene are LGHNA and YSLEER. In nucleotides, the CDR3 is TGCGCCAGCAGCCAAGTAGCTGCAACTAATGAAAAACTGTTTTTT. Its translation is CASSQVAATNEKLFF.

The chain has TRBV4-2 and TRBJ2-5, with 11 positions matching TRBD2. V was clipped by 0 bases and J by 2 bases; unmatched bases: 5. Germline V CDR1 and CDR2: LGHNA, YNFKEQ. The CDR3 length is 17 residues. The CDR3 region is CASSQESSGGLQETQYF. CDR3 sequence (DNA): TGTGCCAGCAGCCAAGAATCTAGCGGGGGGTTACAAGAGACCCAGTACTTC.

The chain couples TRBV28 to TRBJ1-5; tentatively, D is TRBD1 (5 bases). In germline, CDR1 is MDHEN, CDR2 SYDVKM. The germline V and J ends were trimmed by 3 bases and 4 bases, with 10 bases remaining between them. CDR3 size: 14 residues. The CDR3 sequence is CASSFLTANQPQHF. DNA of the CDR3: TGTGCCAGCAGTTTCTTGACAGCTAATCAGCCCCAGCATTTT.

To note about this clone: The conserved final phenylalanine or tryptophan is absent from the CDR3, which likely points to a read error. The DNA is omitted, as the CDR3 cannot be located on it reliably, and the CDR3 follows TCRdb's listing. The CDR3 protein is CASSQGSVPFY. The chain couples TRBV3-1 (or the pseudogene TRBV3-2) to TRBJ1-2. The CDR3 is 11 amino acids in total, end residues counted. Germline CDR1 reads LGHDT; CDR2 reads YNNKEL (reference sequence).

The chain links TRBV7-8 to TRBJ1-2; no firm D call. CDR3 length: 15 residues. Germline CDR1 is SGHVS and CDR2 is FQNEAQ. V lost 1 base and J lost 2, with 11 bases in between. CDR3 amino acids: CASSLGSILNYGYTF. The CDR3 nucleotides are TGTGCCAGCAGCTTAGGCTCGATACTGAACTATGGCTACACCTTC.

The rearrangement uses TRBV19 and TRBJ2-2, with 9 positions matching TRBD1. The V gene's germline CDR1 is LNHDA and CDR2 SQIVND (reference sequence). The CDR3 runs to 14 residues. V trimming: 5 bases; J trimming: 7 bases; junction bases outside the gene matches: 5. The DNA of the CDR3 is TGTGCCAGTAGTCATGGGACAGGGCTCGGGGAGCTGTTTTTT. This encodes CASSHGTGLGELFF.

V and J are TRBV9 and TRBJ1-2; TRBD1 aligns across 9 bases. V trimming: 2 bases; J trimming: 8 bases; junction bases outside the gene matches: 13. The germline V gene encodes CDR1 SGDLS and CDR2 YYNGEE. CDR3 length: 16 residues. In nucleotides, the CDR3 is TGTGCCAGCAGCGTTCTTGCTAGGGGACAGGGTGGCGGCTACACCTTC. Amino acids: CASSVLARGQGGGYTF.

The chain joins TRBV4-2 to TRBJ2-6, with D unclear. V was pared by 1 base and J by 0 bases, with 7 bases between. This CDR3 comprises 16 residues. Germline V gives CDR1 LGHNA, CDR2 YNFKEQ. CDR3 DNA: TGTGCCAGCAGCCAAGCCTCAGGCTCTGGGGCCAACGTCCTGACTTTC. Translated: CASSQASGSGANVLTF.